These 27 T cell receptor beta chains were sequenced from one sample in a study of blood T cell repertoires in COVID-19. Sequencing was performed with immunoSEQ multiplex PCR; in TCRdb, only in-frame clones are kept and a portion is missing. The data contain some 140,000 clones, roughly three quarters of them singletons. Sequenced input: peripheral blood. These receptors were collected from a man aged 80 or over with acute or convalescent COVID-19.

The V gene is TRBV5-1, the J gene TRBJ2-7; a possible D gene is TRBD1 (6 bases). The CDR3 loop spans 15 amino acids. Germline CDR1 is SGHRS and CDR2 is YFSETQ. V lost 0 bases, J lost 2 bases, and 12 bases lay in between. In DNA form, the CDR3 reads TGCGCCAGCAGCTTGGGAGGGGGTGGGACCTACGAGCAGTACTTC. This translates into CASSLGGGGTYEQYF.

J is TRBJ1-2 and V is TRBV6-5, with TRBD1 identical over 12 bases. CDR1 and CDR2 (germline): MNHEY, SVGAGI. V gave up 6 bases and J gave up 4 bases; unmatched junction bases: 6. The CDR3 is made up of 15 amino acids. The CDR3: CASSRLGQGAYGYTF. CDR3 sequence (DNA): TGTGCCAGCAGCCGGCTGGGACAGGGGGCCTATGGCTACACCTTC.

This chain uses TRBV7-6 with TRBJ1-3; D call uncertain. Germline V gives CDR1 SGHVS, CDR2 FNYEAQ. The V gene lost 4 bases and the J gene lost 0 bases, with 7 bases spanning the gap. This CDR3 comprises 14 residues. The CDR3, as DNA: TGTGCCAGCAGCTCAACTTACTCTGGAAACACCATATATTTT. It is translated as CASSSTYSGNTIYF.

V and J are TRBV5-6 and TRBJ1-3, with TRBD1 as a possible D gene (5 bases). The CDR3 is 14 residues long. Germline V gives CDR1 SGHDT, CDR2 YYEEEE. Deletions cut 4 bases from V and 1 base from J, with 9 bases between. The CDR3 region is CASSPPGSGNTIYF. The DNA of the CDR3 is TGTGCCAGCAGCCCACCAGGGTCTGGAAACACCATATATTTT.

This clone was observed a single time. The chain couples TRBV4-3 to TRBJ2-3, with TRBD2 as a possible D gene (5 bases). V lost 0 bases and J lost 6, with 7 bases in between. CDR1 and CDR2 (germline): LGHNA, YSLEER. This CDR3 contains 13 residues. The CDR3 DNA sequence: TGCGCCAGCAGCCAAGAAAGGAGGGATACGCAGTATTTT. It encodes CASSQERRDTQYF.

The chain joins TRBV6-5 to TRBJ1-6; 12 bases map to TRBD1. The J segment lost 9 bases and the V segment lost 5 bases, leaving 5 bases of the junction unmatched. Germline loops: CDR1 MNHEY, CDR2 SVGAGI. This CDR3 region has 15 residues. The CDR3 sequence is CASSNGDRGLSPLHF. Here the CDR3 DNA reads TGTGCCAGCAGTAATGGGGACAGGGGGCTTTCACCCCTCCACTTT.

This chain links TRBV27 with TRBJ2-7; the D gene is possibly TRBD1 (6 bases). The CDR3 is 13 amino acids. V was shortened by 2 bases and J by 3 bases, with 8 bases between the two germline ends. The germline gives CDR1 MNHEY, CDR2 SMNVEV (reference sequence). CDR3 in DNA: TGTGCCAGCAGTTTAAACAGGGTCTACGAGCAGTACTTC. It codes for CASSLNRVYEQYF.

The chain combines TRBV3-1 (or the pseudogene TRBV3-2) with TRBJ2-3, with a possible D match to TRBD2 (6 bases). Germline lookup yields CDR1 LGHDT and CDR2 YNNKEL (reference sequence). Trimming left V 1 base short and J 6 bases short, with 11 bases between. The CDR3 is made up of 14 amino acids. The CDR3 DNA is TGTGCCAGCAGCCAAGCTTGGGGGAGGGATACGCAGTATTTT. It yields the protein CASSQAWGRDTQYF.

This rearrangement joins TRBV18 to TRBJ2-5, with D hard to call. The length of the CDR3 is 13 residues. Germline V CDR1 and CDR2: KGHSH, LQKENI. Between the trimmed V and J ends, which lost 2 bases and 1 base, there was a span of 5 bases. CDR3 protein: CASSPDFQETQYF. The CDR3 DNA reads TGTGCCAGCTCACCAGACTTCCAAGAGACCCAGTACTTC.

The rearrangement links TRBV7-9 to TRBJ2-7, with D perhaps matching TRBD2 (5 bases). Trimming took 2 bases from V and 4 from J, leaving 21 bases between them. The length of the CDR3 is 17 residues. The germline V gene has CDR1 SEHNR and CDR2 FQNEAQ (reference sequence). The CDR3 loop reads CASSLRASRQELYEQYF. In DNA form, the CDR3 reads TGTGCCAGCAGCTTAAGGGCTAGCAGGCAGGAGTTGTACGAGCAGTACTTC.

V usage is TRBV6-5 and J usage is TRBJ2-3; perhaps TRBD1 as D (5 bases). This CDR3 has 13 residues. Germline-derived CDR1 and CDR2 are MNHEY and SVGAGI. V lost 6 bases and J 3 bases, leaving 10 bases between the germline ends. CDR3 sequence (DNA): TGTGCCAGCAGGGGGCCGAAAACAGATACGCAGTATTTT. Encoded protein: CASRGPKTDTQYF.

The rearrangement uses TRBV3-1 (or the pseudogene TRBV3-2) and TRBJ2-5; 8 bases line up with TRBD1. Trimming cost V 4 bases and J 5 bases; bases outside gene matches: 6. CDR1 is LGHDT and CDR2 is YNNKEL in the germline V gene (reference sequence). The CDR3 has 14 residues. CDR3 residues: CASSPQGAAETQYF. The CDR3 region has the DNA TGTGCCAGCAGCCCGCAGGGGGCTGCGGAGACCCAGTACTTC.

The chain carries TRBV6-5 and TRBJ1-6; D gene ambiguous. This CDR3 contains 16 residues. The V gene lost 4 bases and the J gene lost 8 bases, with 18 bases spanning the gap. CDR1 and CDR2 (germline): MNHEY, SVGAGI. In DNA, the CDR3 is TGTGCCAGCAGTTCCGGTTGGCCCCTAGGCGATTCACCCCTCCACTTT. Its translation: CASSSGWPLGDSPLHF.

The genes are TRBV7-8 and TRBJ1-5; 8 bases align to TRBD1. V dropped 7 bases and J dropped 4; count of bases not matched to a gene: 6. Per the germline V gene, CDR1 is SGHVS and CDR2 is FQNEAQ. The CDR3 runs to 14 residues. The CDR3 DNA follows: TGTGCCAGCACCCTAGACAGGGGTAATCAGCCCCAGCATTTT. Translating it yields CASTLDRGNQPQHF. The complete variable domain, with remaining parts taken from reference TRBV7-8 and TRBJ1-5, reads GAGVSQSPRYKVAKRGQDVALRCDPISGHVSLFWYQQALGQGPEFLTYFQNEAQLDKSGLPSDRFFAERPEGSVSTLKIQRTQQEDSAVYLCASTLDRGNQPQHFGDGTRLSIL.

This chain links TRBV7-2 with TRBJ1-1; D is uncertain. Germline-derived CDR1 and CDR2 are SGHTA and FQGNSA. Trimming shortened V by 4 bases and J by 0 bases, and 12 bases separated the two germline ends. CDR3 size: 15 residues. CDR3 nucleotides: TGTGCCAGCAGCTCGGTAAACAGCCTGAACACTGAAGCTTTCTTT. Its protein is CASSSVNSLNTEAFF.

V gene TRBV19 combines with J gene TRBJ1-6; a weak D match, TRBD1 (5 bases). The CDR3 has 15 residues. V lost 4 bases to trimming and J lost 7 bases, with 14 bases between them. CDR1 and CDR2 from the germline V gene are LNHDA and SQIVND (reference sequence). The CDR3, as DNA: TGTGCCAGTAGTAAAGACAGAACGGGGAATTCACCCCTCCACTTT. It is translated as CASSKDRTGNSPLHF.

This clone was counted a few times. The chain uses TRBV6-5 and TRBJ1-6; 9 bases line up with TRBD1. Germline V gene lookup returns CDR1 MNHEY and CDR2 SVGAGI. This CDR3 contains 14 residues. Losses at the gene ends were 5 bases for V and 11 bases for J; bases not matched to a gene: 7. The CDR3 DNA is TGTGCCAGCAGTCCGACCGGGACAGGGACACCCCTCCACTTT. This encodes CASSPTGTGTPLHF.

The chain has TRBV18 and TRBJ1-2, with a weak D call TRBD1 (5 bases). Trimming pared 6 bases from V and 4 bases from J, leaving 12 bases between. The CDR3 runs 13 residues. Germline V gene sequence: CDR1 KGHSH, CDR2 LQKENI. The CDR3 nucleotides are TGTGCCAGCTCGCGCGGGACGGTCTATGGCTACACCTTC. Translating it yields CASSRGTVYGYTF.

This chain links TRBV25-1 with TRBJ2-5; 7 bases line up with TRBD1. This CDR3 has 16 amino acids. The ends lost 4 bases at V and 5 bases at J; junction bases unmatched: 13. Per germline, CDR1 MGHDK and CDR2 SYGVNS. The CDR3: CASSAPGTARMETQYF. CDR3 DNA: TGTGCCAGCAGTGCCCCCGGGACAGCCAGGATGGAGACCCAGTACTTC.

This sequence joins TRBV6-5 and TRBJ2-7, with a weak D call TRBD1 (5 bases). The germline gives CDR1 MNHEY, CDR2 SVGAGI. V lost 5 bases, J lost 0 bases, and 11 bases lay in between. CDR3 length equals 14 residues. The CDR3 sequence: CASSLAGISYEQYF. The CDR3 nucleotides are TGTGCCAGCAGTCTTGCAGGGATCTCCTACGAGCAGTACTTC.

This rearrangement joins TRBV11-2 to TRBJ2-1, with unresolved D. In germline, CDR1 is SGHAT, CDR2 FQNNGV. With 3 bases removed from V and 7 bases from J, the gap between germline ends came to 4 bases. This CDR3 has 11 amino acids. CDR3 nucleotides: TGTGCCAGCAGCTTCCGTAATGAGCAGTTCTTC. Translating gives CASSFRNEQFF.

This rearrangement joins TRBV5-1 to TRBJ2-1; 9 positions agree with TRBD1. The CDR3 has 17 amino acids. J was trimmed by 4 bases and V by 3 bases; bases with no gene match: 11. CDR1 SGHRS and CDR2 YFSETQ come from the germline V gene. CDR3 protein: CASSWGDRGDIYNEQFF. DNA for the CDR3: TGCGCCAGCAGCTGGGGCGACAGGGGGGATATATACAATGAGCAGTTCTTC. The full variable domain, completed using reference TRBV5-1 and TRBJ2-1, is KAGVTQTPRYLIKTRGQQVTLSCSPISGHRSVSWYQQTPGQGLQFLFEYFSETQRNKGNFPGRFSGRQFSNSRSEMNVSTLELGDSALYLCASSWGDRGDIYNEQFFGPGTRLTVL.

This clone has a single count. The gene calls are TRBV10-3 and TRBJ1-4, with D perhaps matching TRBD1 (5 bases). V was trimmed by 7 bases and J by 6 bases, leaving 15 bases between them. Germline V gene data show CDR1 as ENHRY and CDR2 as SYGVKD. The CDR3 contains 14 residues. The CDR3 protein is CAIKGTGGDEKLFF. Here the CDR3 DNA reads TGTGCCATCAAGGGCACGGGGGGTGATGAAAAACTGTTTTTT.

The gene calls are TRBV6-6 and TRBJ2-2; 8 bases are a match to TRBD1. After removal of 5 bases from V and 0 bases from J, the junction contained 2 bases not matched to a gene. The CDR3 sequence is 15 residues long. Looked up from germline, CDR1 is MNHNY and CDR2 is SVGAGI (reference sequence). CDR3 in amino acids: CASSRTGTNTGELFF. The CDR3 DNA sequence: TGTGCCAGCAGTCGGACAGGGACGAACACCGGGGAGCTGTTTTTT.

V and J are TRBV5-1 and TRBJ2-7; TRBD1 agrees at 9 bases. Germline loops: CDR1 SGHRS, CDR2 YFSETQ. V was pared by 0 bases and J by 7 bases, with 5 bases of the junction left unmatched. The CDR3 is made up of 14 amino acids. CDR3 coding DNA: TGCGCCAGCAGCTTGGAACAGGGGGCAGATGAGCAGTACTTC. Its protein is CASSLEQGADEQYF.

The chain links TRBV27 to TRBJ2-7; 8 positions agree with TRBD1. J was trimmed by 6 bases and V by 6 bases; bases with no gene match: 4. This CDR3 contains 12 residues. The V gene's germline CDR1 is MNHEY and CDR2 SMNVEV (reference sequence). The CDR3 DNA reads as TGTGCCAGCAGCCGGACAGGGTCCGAGCAGTACTTC. It translates to CASSRTGSEQYF.

Regarding this clone: This same CDR3 is encoded by further DNA sequences in the sample. V and J are TRBV5-1 and TRBJ2-3, with D possibly matching TRBD1 (6 bases). Germline V gene lookup returns CDR1 SGHRS and CDR2 YFSETQ. The CDR3 covers 14 residues. Deletions cut 3 bases from V and 1 base from J, with 9 bases between. The CDR3 DNA is TGCGCCAGCAGCTCGGACAGAGGCACAGATACGCAGTATTTT. Translated: CASSSDRGTDTQYF.